Listed below are T cell receptor beta chains from one sample, sequenced in a study of cytomegalovirus exposure and HLA in healthy donors. Assay used: immunoSEQ multiplex PCR; TCRdb lists only in-frame clones, some missing. The table lists 150,000 to 200,000 clones, around 77% of them singletons. Sequenced input: PBMCs. The receptors were sampled from a woman between 40 and 55 years old in good health and CMV-seronegative. Each CDR3 is given with its conserved first and last residue. Fields, in order: J gene, V gene, D gene, clone size, CDR3 protein, CDR3 DNA. The D gene is left open where the match is weak. Not every row has a clone size; where given, it reads once, few, many or a size class.

J gene: TRBJ1-4
V gene: TRBV9
D gene: -
clone size: -
CDR3 protein: CASSVGGLINEKLFF
CDR3 DNA: TGTGCCAGCAGCGTTGGCGGATTAATTAATGAAAAACTGTTTTTT

J gene: TRBJ2-5
V gene: TRBV10-3
D gene: -
clone size: -
CDR3 protein: CAISESVARETQYF
CDR3 DNA: TGTGCCATCAGTGAGTCTGTAGCGAGGGAGACCCAGTACTTC

J gene: TRBJ1-4
V gene: TRBV6-6
D gene: -
clone size: -
CDR3 protein: CASSYMSGLGEKLFF
CDR3 DNA: TGTGCCAGCAGTTACATGTCAGGGTTAGGAGAAAAACTGTTTTTT

J gene: TRBJ1-5
V gene: TRBV2
D gene: -
clone size: once
CDR3 protein: CASTGTAQAQPQHF
CDR3 DNA: TGTGCCAGCACCGGAACCGCCCAGGCGCAGCCCCAGCATTTT

J gene: TRBJ2-5
V gene: TRBV30
D gene: -
clone size: -
CDR3 protein: CAWSIGSPQETQYF
CDR3 DNA: TGTGCCTGGAGTATAGGTAGCCCCCAAGAGACCCAGTACTTC

J gene: TRBJ2-5
V gene: TRBV5-1
D gene: -
clone size: few
CDR3 protein: CASSPGLLQETQYF
CDR3 DNA: TGCGCCAGCAGCCCTGGGCTGCTCCAAGAGACCCAGTACTTC

J gene: TRBJ2-1
V gene: TRBV4-1
D gene: TRBD1
clone size: -
CDR3 protein: CASSPGQGPYNEQFF
CDR3 DNA: TGCGCCAGCAGCCCTGGACAGGGGCCCTACAATGAGCAGTTCTTC

J gene: TRBJ1-4
V gene: TRBV5-1
D gene: TRBD1
clone size: -
CDR3 protein: CASSPTGGSNEKLFF
CDR3 DNA: TGCGCCAGCAGTCCCACAGGGGGGTCTAATGAAAAACTGTTTTTT

J gene: TRBJ2-5
V gene: TRBV7-8
D gene: -
clone size: once
CDR3 protein: CASSLGKVFASSQTQYF
CDR3 DNA: TGTGCCAGCAGCTTAGGAAAGGTCTTTGCTAGTTCCCAGACCCAGTACTTC

J gene: TRBJ2-7
V gene: TRBV7-8
D gene: TRBD1
clone size: -
CDR3 protein: CASSPSDRGHGEQYF
CDR3 DNA: TGTGCCAGCAGCCCGTCGGACAGGGGGCACGGCGAGCAGTACTTC